Below, 24 T cell receptor beta chains from the same sample are listed, as sequenced in a study of blood T cell repertoires in COVID-19. TCRdb's table, derived via immunoSEQ multiplex PCR, lists solely in-frame clones and lacks some. The sample includes about 160,000 clones, roughly nine tenths of them seen just once. The specimen was peripheral blood. The source is a man in his sixties with acute or convalescent COVID-19.

The V gene is TRBV7-2, the J gene TRBJ1-2; 7 bases match TRBD1. The germline V gene has CDR1 SGHTA and CDR2 FQGNSA. V lost 5 bases, J lost 7 bases, and 4 bases stayed unmatched. There are 12 residues in the CDR3. The CDR3 here is CASSPRQGGYTF. CDR3 sequence (DNA): TGTGCCAGCAGCCCCCGACAGGGTGGCTACACCTTC.

The chain links TRBV7-2 to TRBJ1-6; tentative D call: TRBD1 (5 bases). The CDR3 covers 12 residues. The germline V gene has CDR1 SGHTA and CDR2 FQGNSA. The ends were cut back, 2 bases at V and 13 bases at J, with 9 bases in the middle. The CDR3 loop reads CASSLLAGPLHF. For the CDR3, the DNA is TGTGCCAGCAGCTTACTGGCAGGGCCCCTCCACTTT.

The V call is TRBV6-2 or TRBV6-3, the J call TRBJ1-2; a weak D match, TRBD1 (5 bases). CDR3 length: 13 residues. Trimming shortened V by 3 bases and J by 8 bases, and 13 bases separated the two germline ends. In germline, CDR1 is MNHEY, CDR2 SVGEGT. The DNA of the CDR3 is TGTGCCAGCAGTTATCAGGGAAGGAAGGGCTACACCTTC. Translating it yields CASSYQGRKGYTF.

J is TRBJ2-3 and V is TRBV4-1, with a tentative D call TRBD1 (5 bases). V dropped 6 bases and J dropped 2 bases, with 24 bases sitting between them. The CDR3 is made up of 18 amino acids. Germline CDR1 reads MGHRA; CDR2 reads YSYEKL. In DNA, the CDR3 is TGCGCCAGCAGGGACAAGGTGGCAGGCATGGGGTCCACAGATACGCAGTATTTT. This gives the protein CASRDKVAGMGSTDTQYF.

The chain has TRBV10-3 and TRBJ1-2, with D possibly being TRBD1 (5 bases). Germline lookup yields CDR1 ENHRY and CDR2 SYGVKD. Deletions cut 8 bases from V and 4 bases from J, with 14 bases between. The CDR3 has 13 residues. The chain's CDR3 is CAIASGNGYGYTF. In nucleotides, the CDR3 is TGTGCCATCGCTTCAGGGAATGGCTATGGCTACACCTTC.

This clone was seen more than once but under ten times. This sequence joins TRBV4-1 and TRBJ1-5; 11 bases fit TRBD1. The CDR3 contains 17 residues. The V and J ends lost 0 bases and 7 bases, in that order; junction bases with no gene match: 8. From germline, CDR1 is MGHRA and CDR2 YSYEKL. The DNA for the CDR3 is TGCGCCAGCAGCCAAGAGGGGTATGGACAGGGGGCACAGCCCCAGCATTTT. Amino acid sequence: CASSQEGYGQGAQPQHF.

This chain links TRBV19 with TRBJ2-1, with 7 bases that match TRBD2. The V segment lost 7 bases and the J segment 0 bases; nucleotides outside the gene matches: 3. The CDR3 loop spans 14 amino acids. Germline assignment: CDR1 LNHDA and CDR2 SQIVND (reference sequence). The CDR3 loop is CASTRTSSYNEQFF. The CDR3 DNA sequence: TGTGCCAGTACCCGGACTAGCTCCTACAATGAGCAGTTCTTC.

This chain uses TRBV5-1 with TRBJ1-1; the D is unclear. The CDR3 is 16 residues long. With 2 bases removed from V and 6 bases from J, the gap between germline ends came to 20 bases. Per germline, CDR1 SGHRS and CDR2 YFSETQ. The chain's CDR3 is CASSLQPHVSEAEAFF. The DNA of the CDR3 is TGCGCCAGCAGCTTACAACCCCACGTATCCGAGGCTGAAGCTTTCTTT.

The gene calls are TRBV9 and TRBJ1-5; D remains ambiguous. Germline V gene lookup returns CDR1 SGDLS and CDR2 YYNGEE. V was shortened by 0 bases and J by 4 bases, with 11 bases between the two germline ends. This CDR3 has 15 residues. The CDR3 sequence: CASSVGGGPNQPQHF. Here the CDR3 DNA reads TGTGCCAGCAGCGTAGGCGGAGGACCAAATCAGCCCCAGCATTTT.

V is TRBV19 and J is TRBJ1-3, with TRBD1 matching 9 bases. Germline V gene data show CDR1 as LNHDA and CDR2 as SQIVND (reference sequence). This CDR3 spans 17 amino acids. J lost 4 bases, V lost 6 bases, and 13 bases had no gene match. CDR3 sequence reads: CASRDAGQGSKGNTIYF. DNA of the CDR3: TGTGCCAGTAGAGACGCGGGACAGGGTTCGAAAGGAAACACCATATATTTT.

The CDR3 DNA follows: TGTGCCAGTAGTATCCTCAAGAGGGATAACTATGGCTACACCTTC. Protein: CASSILKRDNYGYTF. The rearrangement links TRBV19 to TRBJ1-2, with D unclear. The V gene's germline CDR1 is LNHDA and CDR2 SQIVND (reference sequence). V shed 3 bases and J shed 1 base, with 12 bases lying between them. The CDR3 covers 15 residues.

The chain is built from TRBV4-3 and TRBJ2-7; TRBD1 matches at 9 bases. CDR3 size: 15 residues. V lost 1 base and J lost 4; bases outside the gene matches: 5. The germline gives CDR1 LGHNA, CDR2 YSLEER. In nucleotides, the CDR3 is TGCGCCAGCAGCCAAGCCTGGACAGGGGTTTACGAGCAGTACTTC. It yields the protein CASSQAWTGVYEQYF.

This chain connects TRBV12-5 to TRBJ1-6, with D possibly TRBD1 on 5 matching bases. The germline gives CDR1 LGHNT, CDR2 FRNRAP. Trimming removed 7 bases from V and 10 bases from J, with 17 bases in between. The CDR3 runs to 14 residues. The DNA of the CDR3 is TGTGCTAGTGCTTGGCAGGGTGGCACGTCACCCCTCCACTTT. It yields the protein CASAWQGGTSPLHF.

The J gene is TRBJ2-5, the V gene TRBV14, with TRBD2 identical over 11 bases. CDR3 length: 15 amino acids. Germline CDR1 reads SGHDN; CDR2 reads FVKESK. The ends lost 5 bases at V and 7 bases at J; junction bases unmatched: 9. The CDR3, as DNA: TGTGCCAGCAGCGCTCGACTAGCGGGATTAGGGACCCAGTACTTC. It yields the protein CASSARLAGLGTQYF. Based on the CDR3 plus reference TRBV14 and TRBJ2-5, the full variable domain is EAGVTQFPSHSVIEKGQTVTLRCDPISGHDNLYWYRRVMGKEIKFLLHFVKESKQDESGMPNNRFLAERTGGTYSTLKVQPAELEDSGVYFCASSARLAGLGTQYFGPGTRLLVL.

This chain connects TRBV5-6 to TRBJ1-2; no clear D. V was trimmed by 4 bases and J by 4 bases, leaving 8 bases between them. This CDR3 has 12 amino acids. Germline V gives CDR1 SGHDT, CDR2 YYEEEE. CDR3 sequence (DNA): TGTGCCAGCAGCACACAGACCTATGGCTACACCTTC. Translating it yields CASSTQTYGYTF. The variable domain in full, completed from reference TRBV5-6 and TRBJ1-2, reads DAGVTQSPTHLIKTRGQQVTLRCSPKSGHDTVSWYQQALGQGPQFIFQYYEEEERQRGNFPDRFSGHQFPNYSSELNVNALLLGDSALYLCASSTQTYGYTFGSGTRLTVV.

This clone is a singleton in its sample. The genes are TRBV5-4 and TRBJ1-4, with 7 bases identical to TRBD1. Germline assignment: CDR1 SGHNT and CDR2 YYREEE (reference sequence). This CDR3 has 15 residues. V was pared by 4 bases and J by 4 bases, with 7 bases of the junction left unmatched. CDR3 in amino acids: CASSRAGGGNEKLFF. In DNA, the CDR3 is TGTGCCAGCAGCCGGGCAGGGGGTGGTAATGAAAAACTGTTTTTT. Together with reference TRBV5-4 and TRBJ1-4, the CDR3 gives the full variable domain: ETGVTQSPTHLIKTRGQQVTLRCSSQSGHNTVSWYQQALGQGPQFIFQYYREEENGRGNFPPRFSGLQFPNYSSELNVNALELDDSALYLCASSRAGGGNEKLFFGSGTQLSVL.

The V call is TRBV5-1, the J call TRBJ1-1; no reliable D call. Trimming left V 5 bases short and J 1 base short, with 9 bases between. This CDR3 is 13 amino acids long. Germline lookup yields CDR1 SGHRS and CDR2 YFSETQ. The CDR3 sequence: CASRISGNTEAFF. In DNA form, the CDR3 reads TGCGCCAGCAGAATATCAGGGAACACTGAAGCTTTCTTT.

The V call is TRBV19, the J call TRBJ1-1; maybe TRBD1 (5 bases). The CDR3 extends over 13 amino acids. Germline V lookup: CDR1 LNHDA, CDR2 SQIVND (reference sequence). With 3 bases removed from V and 3 bases from J, the gap between germline ends came to 8 bases. CDR3 amino acids: CASSIGQDTEAFF. Here the CDR3 DNA reads TGTGCCAGTAGTATTGGACAAGACACTGAAGCTTTCTTT.

The rearrangement links TRBV7-6 to TRBJ1-1, with unresolved D. Germline V gene lookup returns CDR1 SGHVS and CDR2 FNYEAQ. The CDR3 consists of 10 residues. Trimming cost V 2 bases and J 7 bases, with 2 bases left between them. The CDR3 nucleotides are TGTGCCAGCAGCTTATATGAAGCTTTCTTT. Protein: CASSLYEAFF.

The chain joins TRBV7-9 to TRBJ1-5; the D gene is possibly TRBD1 (6 bases). The CDR3 is 14 amino acids. V was trimmed by 3 bases and J by 1 base, leaving 7 bases between them. Germline CDR1 SEHNR, CDR2 FQNEAQ (reference sequence). The CDR3 DNA is TGTGCCAGCAGCTTTGGACAGAGCAATCAGCCCCAGCATTTT. Amino acids: CASSFGQSNQPQHF.

The CDR3 coding sequence is TGTGCCAGCCGCTTTACGGGGGGGAATCAGCCCCAGCATTTT. It translates to CASRFTGGNQPQHF. The chain joins TRBV2 to TRBJ1-5; D is perhaps TRBD1 (5 bases). The CDR3 length is 14 residues. CDR1 is SNHLY, CDR2 FYNNEI, per germline. Trimming removed 8 bases from V and 4 bases from J, with 15 bases in between.

This clone was detected only a few times. The chain links TRBV7-8 to TRBJ2-3, with 10 bases lining up with TRBD1. V was pared by 4 bases and J by 3 bases, with 4 bases of the junction left unmatched. The CDR3 length is 15 residues. In germline, CDR1 is SGHVS, CDR2 FQNEAQ. CDR3: CASSSDRGQTDTQYF. DNA of the CDR3: TGTGCCAGCAGCTCCGACAGGGGGCAGACAGATACGCAGTATTTT.

V and J are TRBV7-2 and TRBJ2-7; D is possibly TRBD2 (7 bases). The V gene's germline CDR1 is SGHTA and CDR2 FQGNSA. Trimming stripped 8 bases from V and 3 bases from J, with 20 bases between. This CDR3 has 15 residues. The CDR3 DNA follows: TGTGCCAGCTCGTCGCGTGGGGGGGCCGGCTACGAGCAGTACTTC. It encodes CASSSRGGAGYEQYF.

The chain recombines TRBV5-1 with TRBJ2-5, with a weak D call TRBD2 (7 bases). The CDR3 is 16 amino acids. Germline V gene lookup returns CDR1 SGHRS and CDR2 YFSETQ. Trimming cost V 0 bases and J 5 bases, with 17 bases left between them. CDR3 sequence: CASSLGAGAPGETQYF. CDR3 DNA: TGCGCCAGCAGCTTGGGGGCGGGGGCCCCCGGGGAGACCCAGTACTTC. Variable domain in full (rest from reference TRBV5-1 and TRBJ2-5): KAGVTQTPRYLIKTRGQQVTLSCSPISGHRSVSWYQQTPGQGLQFLFEYFSETQRNKGNFPGRFSGRQFSNSRSEMNVSTLELGDSALYLCASSLGAGAPGETQYFGPGTRLLVL.